Only one count was recorded for the clone carrying this T cell receptor (beta chain). The target antigen is unknown. This sample stems from a study of CD8+ T cells in alopecia areata. Study outcomes and limitations: Affected scalp, especially in alopecia totalis/universalis, had a higher clonality than normal scalp did.

The CDR3 is 15 amino acids. The germline CDR1 and CDR2 sequences are MGHRA and YSYEKL. The V end was cut by 0 bases, the J end by 5 bases, with 11 bases between. In each case, RNA was isolated and then reverse transcribed into cDNA as the sequencing template. Repertoires were generated with immunoSEQ multiplex PCR, while TCRdb's copy carries only in-frame clones and drops some. The profile shows about 100,000 clones, under 60% of them singletons. The source of this sequence is a human donor with alopecia areata. Sequenced: NKG2D-low CD8+ T cells sorted from blood. The V call is TRBV4-1, the J call TRBJ2-1; D gene ambiguous. The chain's CDR3 is CASSQEGWSNNEQFF. The DNA of the CDR3 is TGCGCCAGCAGCCAAGAAGGATGGTCTAACAATGAGCAGTTCTTC.